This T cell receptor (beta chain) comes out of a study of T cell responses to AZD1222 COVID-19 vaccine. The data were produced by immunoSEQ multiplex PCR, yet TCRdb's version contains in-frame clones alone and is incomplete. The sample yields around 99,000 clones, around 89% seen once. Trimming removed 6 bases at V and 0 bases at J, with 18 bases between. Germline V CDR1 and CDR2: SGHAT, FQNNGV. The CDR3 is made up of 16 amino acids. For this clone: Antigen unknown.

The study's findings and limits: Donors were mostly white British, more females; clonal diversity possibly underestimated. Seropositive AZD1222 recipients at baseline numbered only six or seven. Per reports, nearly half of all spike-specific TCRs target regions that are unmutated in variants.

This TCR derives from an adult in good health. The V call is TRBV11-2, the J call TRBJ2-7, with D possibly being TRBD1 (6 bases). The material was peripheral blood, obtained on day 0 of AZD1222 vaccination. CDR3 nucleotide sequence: TGTGCCAGCAGGAGACCCGGGACACGCTTCTCCTACGAGCAGTACTTC. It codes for CASRRPGTRFSYEQYF. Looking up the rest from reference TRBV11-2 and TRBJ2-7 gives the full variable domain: EAGVAQSPRYKIIEKRQSVAFWCNPISGHATLYWYQQILGQGPKLLIQFQNNGVVDDSQLPKDRFSAERLKGVDSTLKIQPAKLEDSAVYLCASRRPGTRFSYEQYFGPGTRLTVT.